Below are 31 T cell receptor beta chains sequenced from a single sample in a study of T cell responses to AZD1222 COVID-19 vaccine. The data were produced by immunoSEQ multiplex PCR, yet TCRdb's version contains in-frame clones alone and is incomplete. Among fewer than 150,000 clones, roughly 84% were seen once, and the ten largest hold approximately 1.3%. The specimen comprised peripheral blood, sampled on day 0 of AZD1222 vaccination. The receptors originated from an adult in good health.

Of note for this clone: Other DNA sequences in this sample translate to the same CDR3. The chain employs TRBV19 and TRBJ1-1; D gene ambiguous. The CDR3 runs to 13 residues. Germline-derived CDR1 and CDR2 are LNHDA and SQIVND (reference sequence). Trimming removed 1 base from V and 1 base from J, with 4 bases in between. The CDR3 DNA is TGTGCCAGTAGTATAGGACCGAACACTGAAGCTTTCTTT. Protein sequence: CASSIGPNTEAFF.

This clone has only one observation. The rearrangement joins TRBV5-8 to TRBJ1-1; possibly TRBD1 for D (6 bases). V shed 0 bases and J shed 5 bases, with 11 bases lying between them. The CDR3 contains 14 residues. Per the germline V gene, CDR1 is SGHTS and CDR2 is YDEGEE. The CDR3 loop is CASSLEGGYTEAFF. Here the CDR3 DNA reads TGTGCCAGCAGCTTGGAGGGGGGCTATACTGAAGCTTTCTTT.

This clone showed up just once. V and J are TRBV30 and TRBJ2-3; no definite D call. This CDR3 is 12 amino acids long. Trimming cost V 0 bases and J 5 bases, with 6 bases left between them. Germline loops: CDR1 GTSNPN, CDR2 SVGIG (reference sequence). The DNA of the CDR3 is TGTGCCTGGAGTGTACAAGGAGATACGCAGTATTTT. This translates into CAWSVQGDTQYF.

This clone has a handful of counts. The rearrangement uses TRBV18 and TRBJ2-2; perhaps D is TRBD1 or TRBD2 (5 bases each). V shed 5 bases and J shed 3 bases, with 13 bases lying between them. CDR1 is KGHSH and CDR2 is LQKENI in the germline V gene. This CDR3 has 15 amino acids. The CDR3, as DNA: TGTGCCAGCTCAACGGGGCAAGTTCACACCGGGGAGCTGTTTTTT. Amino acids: CASSTGQVHTGELFF.

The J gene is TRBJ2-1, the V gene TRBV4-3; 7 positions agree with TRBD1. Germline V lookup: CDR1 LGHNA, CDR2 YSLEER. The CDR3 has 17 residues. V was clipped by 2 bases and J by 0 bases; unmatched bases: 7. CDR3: CASSQQSRGSSYNEQFF. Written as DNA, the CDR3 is TGCGCCAGCAGCCAACAAAGCAGGGGGAGCTCCTACAATGAGCAGTTCTTC.

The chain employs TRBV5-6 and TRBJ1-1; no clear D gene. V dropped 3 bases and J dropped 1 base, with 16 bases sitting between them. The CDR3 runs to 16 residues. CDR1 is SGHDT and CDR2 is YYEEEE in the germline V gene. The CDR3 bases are TGTGCCAGCAGCTCAGGAAACCGGCTCAGGAACACTGAAGCTTTCTTT. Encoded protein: CASSSGNRLRNTEAFF.

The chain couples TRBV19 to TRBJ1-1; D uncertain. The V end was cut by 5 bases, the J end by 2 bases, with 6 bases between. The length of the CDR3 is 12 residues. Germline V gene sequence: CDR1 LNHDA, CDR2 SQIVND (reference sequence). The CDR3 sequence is CASSSFNTEAFF. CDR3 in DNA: TGTGCCAGTAGTTCCTTCAACACTGAAGCTTTCTTT.

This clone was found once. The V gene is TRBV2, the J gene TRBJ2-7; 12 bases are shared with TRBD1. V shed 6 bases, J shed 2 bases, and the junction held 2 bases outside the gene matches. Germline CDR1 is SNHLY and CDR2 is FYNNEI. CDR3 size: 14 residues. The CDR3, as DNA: TGTGCCAGCAGGGGGGACAGGGGGCCCTACGAGCAGTACTTC. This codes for CASRGDRGPYEQYF.

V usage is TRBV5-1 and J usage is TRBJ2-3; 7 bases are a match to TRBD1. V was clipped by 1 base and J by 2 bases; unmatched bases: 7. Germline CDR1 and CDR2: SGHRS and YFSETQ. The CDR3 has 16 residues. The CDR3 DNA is TGCGCCAGCAGCTTGTCTGGGACAGTCCCCACAGATACGCAGTATTTT. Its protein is CASSLSGTVPTDTQYF.

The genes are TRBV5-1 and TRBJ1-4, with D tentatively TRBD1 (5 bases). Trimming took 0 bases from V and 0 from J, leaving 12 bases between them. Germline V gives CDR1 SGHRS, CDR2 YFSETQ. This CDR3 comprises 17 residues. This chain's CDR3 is CASSLGQGRATNEKLFF. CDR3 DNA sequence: TGCGCCAGCAGCTTGGGGCAGGGAAGAGCAACTAATGAAAAACTGTTTTTT.

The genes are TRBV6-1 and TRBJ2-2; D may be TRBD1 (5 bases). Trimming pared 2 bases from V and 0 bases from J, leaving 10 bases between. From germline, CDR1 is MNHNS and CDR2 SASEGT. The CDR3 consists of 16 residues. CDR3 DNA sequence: TGTGCCAGCAGTGAATGGGGCGACACGAACACCGGGGAGCTGTTTTTT. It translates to CASSEWGDTNTGELFF.

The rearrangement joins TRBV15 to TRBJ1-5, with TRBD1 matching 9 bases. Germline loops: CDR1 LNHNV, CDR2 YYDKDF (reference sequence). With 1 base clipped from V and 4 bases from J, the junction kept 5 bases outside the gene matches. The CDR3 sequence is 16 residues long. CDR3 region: CATSRGQGVRNQPQHF. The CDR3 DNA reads TGTGCCACCAGCAGAGGACAGGGGGTTCGGAATCAGCCCCAGCATTTT.

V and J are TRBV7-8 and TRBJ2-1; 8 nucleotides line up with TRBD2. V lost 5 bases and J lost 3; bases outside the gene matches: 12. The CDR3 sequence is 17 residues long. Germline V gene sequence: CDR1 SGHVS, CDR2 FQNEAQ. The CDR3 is CASSVYPTGTSYNEQFF. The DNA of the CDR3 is TGTGCCAGCAGCGTCTATCCGACCGGGACTAGCTACAATGAGCAGTTCTTC.

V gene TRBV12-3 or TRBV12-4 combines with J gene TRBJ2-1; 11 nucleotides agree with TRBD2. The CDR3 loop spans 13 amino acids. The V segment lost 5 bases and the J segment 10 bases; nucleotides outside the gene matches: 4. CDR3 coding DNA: TGTGCCAGCAGTCCCTCTAGCGGGGGGGAGCAGTTCTTC. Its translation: CASSPSSGGEQFF.

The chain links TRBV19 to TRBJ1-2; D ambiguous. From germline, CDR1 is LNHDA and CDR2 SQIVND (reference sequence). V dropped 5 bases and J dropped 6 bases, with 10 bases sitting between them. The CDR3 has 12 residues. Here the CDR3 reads CASSWTVNGYTF. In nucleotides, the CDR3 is TGTGCCAGTAGTTGGACGGTTAATGGCTACACCTTC.

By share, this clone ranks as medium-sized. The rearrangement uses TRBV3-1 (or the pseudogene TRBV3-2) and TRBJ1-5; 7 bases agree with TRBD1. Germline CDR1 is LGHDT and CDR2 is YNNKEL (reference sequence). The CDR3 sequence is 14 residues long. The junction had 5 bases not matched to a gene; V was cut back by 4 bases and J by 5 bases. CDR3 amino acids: CASSRGGAHQPQHF. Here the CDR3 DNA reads TGTGCCAGCAGCCGAGGGGGCGCCCATCAGCCCCAGCATTTT.

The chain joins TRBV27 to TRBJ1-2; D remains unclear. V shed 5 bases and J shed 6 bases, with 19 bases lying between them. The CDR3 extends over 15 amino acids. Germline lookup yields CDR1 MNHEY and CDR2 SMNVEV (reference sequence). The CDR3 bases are TGTGCCAGCAGTCCCCCAGGCAGTTGGAAAAATGGCTACACCTTC. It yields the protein CASSPPGSWKNGYTF.

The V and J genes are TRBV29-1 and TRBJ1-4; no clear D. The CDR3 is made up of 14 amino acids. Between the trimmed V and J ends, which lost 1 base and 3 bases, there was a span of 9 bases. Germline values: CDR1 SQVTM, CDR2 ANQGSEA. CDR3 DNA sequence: TGCAGCGTTGAAGGAACGGCCGCTAATGAAAAACTGTTTTTT. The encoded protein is CSVEGTAANEKLFF.

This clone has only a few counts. The CDR3 bases are TGTGCCAGCAGGCCCCTCCGGGACAGGGTATCCTACCACGAGCAGTACTTC. Amino acids: CASRPLRDRVSYHEQYF. The chain is built from TRBV27 and TRBJ2-7; 9 bases map to TRBD1. The CDR3 totals 17 residues. Germline CDR1 is MNHEY and CDR2 is SMNVEV (reference sequence). The junction had 17 bases not matched to a gene; V was cut back by 6 bases and J by 5 bases.

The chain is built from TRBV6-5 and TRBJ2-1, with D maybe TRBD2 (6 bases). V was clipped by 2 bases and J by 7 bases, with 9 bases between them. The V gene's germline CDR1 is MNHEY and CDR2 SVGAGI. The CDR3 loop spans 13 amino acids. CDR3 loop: CASSYGGKNEQFF. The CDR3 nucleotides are TGTGCCAGCAGTTACGGCGGGAAGAATGAGCAGTTCTTC.

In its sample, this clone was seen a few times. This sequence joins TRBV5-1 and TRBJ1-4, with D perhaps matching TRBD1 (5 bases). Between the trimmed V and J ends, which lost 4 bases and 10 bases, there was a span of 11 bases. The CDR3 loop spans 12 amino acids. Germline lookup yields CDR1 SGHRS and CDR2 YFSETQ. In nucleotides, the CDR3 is TGCGCCAGCAGCCTAGGGGAGGGAAAACTGTTTTTT. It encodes CASSLGEGKLFF.

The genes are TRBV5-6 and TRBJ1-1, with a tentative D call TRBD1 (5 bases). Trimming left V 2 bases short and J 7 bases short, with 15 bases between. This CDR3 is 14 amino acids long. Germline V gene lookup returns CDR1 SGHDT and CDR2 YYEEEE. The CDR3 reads CASSFGLRGHEAFF. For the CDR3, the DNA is TGTGCCAGCAGCTTTGGGCTTAGGGGCCATGAAGCTTTCTTT. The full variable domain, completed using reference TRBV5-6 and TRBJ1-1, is DAGVTQSPTHLIKTRGQQVTLRCSPKSGHDTVSWYQQALGQGPQFIFQYYEEEERQRGNFPDRFSGHQFPNYSSELNVNALLLGDSALYLCASSFGLRGHEAFFGQGTRLTVV.

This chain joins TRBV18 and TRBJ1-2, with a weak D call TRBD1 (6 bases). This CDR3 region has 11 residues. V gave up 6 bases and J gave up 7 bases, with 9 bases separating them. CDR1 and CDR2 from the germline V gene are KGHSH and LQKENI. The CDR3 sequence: CASSTGFGYTF. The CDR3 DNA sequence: TGTGCCAGCTCGACAGGCTTTGGCTACACCTTC.

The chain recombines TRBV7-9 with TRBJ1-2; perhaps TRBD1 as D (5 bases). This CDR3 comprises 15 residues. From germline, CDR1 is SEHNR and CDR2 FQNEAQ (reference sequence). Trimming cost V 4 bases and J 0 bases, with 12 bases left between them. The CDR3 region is CASSYADSSNYGYTF. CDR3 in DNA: TGTGCCAGCAGCTACGCAGACAGTTCTAACTATGGCTACACCTTC.

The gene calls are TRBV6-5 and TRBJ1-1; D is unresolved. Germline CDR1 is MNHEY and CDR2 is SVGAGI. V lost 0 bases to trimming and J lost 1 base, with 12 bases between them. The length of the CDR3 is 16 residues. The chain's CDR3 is CASSYSRVRQNTEAFF. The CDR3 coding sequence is TGTGCCAGCAGTTACTCGAGGGTGCGGCAGAACACTGAAGCTTTCTTT.

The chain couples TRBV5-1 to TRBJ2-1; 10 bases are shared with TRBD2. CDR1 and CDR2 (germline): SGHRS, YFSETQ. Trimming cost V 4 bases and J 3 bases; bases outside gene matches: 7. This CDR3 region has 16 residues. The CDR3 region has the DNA TGCGCCAGCAGCCCCGCTAGCGGGGGAGACTACAATGAGCAGTTCTTC. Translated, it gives CASSPASGGDYNEQFF. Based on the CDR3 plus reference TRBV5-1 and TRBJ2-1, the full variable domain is KAGVTQTPRYLIKTRGQQVTLSCSPISGHRSVSWYQQTPGQGLQFLFEYFSETQRNKGNFPGRFSGRQFSNSRSEMNVSTLELGDSALYLCASSPASGGDYNEQFFGPGTRLTVL.

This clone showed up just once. Here the CDR3 reads CASSEPPSKRAFF. CDR3 coding DNA: TGTGCCAGCAGTGAACCCCCGTCGAAGCGAGCTTTCTTT. The chain links TRBV25-1 to TRBJ1-1, with no clear D. This CDR3 has 13 amino acids. V dropped 2 bases and J dropped 10 bases, with 14 bases sitting between them. Germline-derived CDR1 and CDR2 are MGHDK and SYGVNS.

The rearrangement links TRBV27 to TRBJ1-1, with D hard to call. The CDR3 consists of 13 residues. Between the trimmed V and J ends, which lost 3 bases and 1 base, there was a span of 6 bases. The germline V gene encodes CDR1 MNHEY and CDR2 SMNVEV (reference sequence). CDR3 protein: CASSFAENTEAFF. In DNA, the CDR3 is TGTGCCAGCAGTTTTGCAGAGAACACTGAAGCTTTCTTT.

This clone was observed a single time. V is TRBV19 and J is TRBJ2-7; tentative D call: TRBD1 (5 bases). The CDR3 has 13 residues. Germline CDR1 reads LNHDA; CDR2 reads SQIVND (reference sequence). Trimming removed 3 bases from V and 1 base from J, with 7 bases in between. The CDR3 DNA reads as TGTGCCAGTAGTATCTCAGGGTCCTACGAGCAGTACTTC. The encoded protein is CASSISGSYEQYF.

The CDR3 loop is CASSPLRARTMGGYTF. Written as DNA, the CDR3 is TGTGCCAGCAGCCCCCTCAGGGCTCGGACTATGGGAGGCTACACCTTC. This chain links TRBV11-2 with TRBJ1-2, with a possible D match to TRBD1 (5 bases). Trimming shortened V by 5 bases and J by 8 bases, and 24 bases separated the two germline ends. CDR1 SGHAT and CDR2 FQNNGV come from the germline V gene. This CDR3 comprises 16 residues. Complete variable domain (other parts from reference TRBV11-2 and TRBJ1-2): EAGVAQSPRYKIIEKRQSVAFWCNPISGHATLYWYQQILGQGPKLLIQFQNNGVVDDSQLPKDRFSAERLKGVDSTLKIQPAKLEDSAVYLCASSPLRARTMGGYTFGSGTRLTVV.

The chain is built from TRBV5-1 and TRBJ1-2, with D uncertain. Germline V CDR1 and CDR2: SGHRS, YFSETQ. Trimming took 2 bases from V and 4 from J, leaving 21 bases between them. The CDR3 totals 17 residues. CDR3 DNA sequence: TGCGCCAGCAGCTTTTCGGACGGAATCCCGGGTGGCTATGGCTACACCTTC. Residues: CASSFSDGIPGGYGYTF. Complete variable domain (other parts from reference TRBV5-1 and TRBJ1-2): KAGVTQTPRYLIKTRGQQVTLSCSPISGHRSVSWYQQTPGQGLQFLFEYFSETQRNKGNFPGRFSGRQFSNSRSEMNVSTLELGDSALYLCASSFSDGIPGGYGYTFGSGTRLTVV.